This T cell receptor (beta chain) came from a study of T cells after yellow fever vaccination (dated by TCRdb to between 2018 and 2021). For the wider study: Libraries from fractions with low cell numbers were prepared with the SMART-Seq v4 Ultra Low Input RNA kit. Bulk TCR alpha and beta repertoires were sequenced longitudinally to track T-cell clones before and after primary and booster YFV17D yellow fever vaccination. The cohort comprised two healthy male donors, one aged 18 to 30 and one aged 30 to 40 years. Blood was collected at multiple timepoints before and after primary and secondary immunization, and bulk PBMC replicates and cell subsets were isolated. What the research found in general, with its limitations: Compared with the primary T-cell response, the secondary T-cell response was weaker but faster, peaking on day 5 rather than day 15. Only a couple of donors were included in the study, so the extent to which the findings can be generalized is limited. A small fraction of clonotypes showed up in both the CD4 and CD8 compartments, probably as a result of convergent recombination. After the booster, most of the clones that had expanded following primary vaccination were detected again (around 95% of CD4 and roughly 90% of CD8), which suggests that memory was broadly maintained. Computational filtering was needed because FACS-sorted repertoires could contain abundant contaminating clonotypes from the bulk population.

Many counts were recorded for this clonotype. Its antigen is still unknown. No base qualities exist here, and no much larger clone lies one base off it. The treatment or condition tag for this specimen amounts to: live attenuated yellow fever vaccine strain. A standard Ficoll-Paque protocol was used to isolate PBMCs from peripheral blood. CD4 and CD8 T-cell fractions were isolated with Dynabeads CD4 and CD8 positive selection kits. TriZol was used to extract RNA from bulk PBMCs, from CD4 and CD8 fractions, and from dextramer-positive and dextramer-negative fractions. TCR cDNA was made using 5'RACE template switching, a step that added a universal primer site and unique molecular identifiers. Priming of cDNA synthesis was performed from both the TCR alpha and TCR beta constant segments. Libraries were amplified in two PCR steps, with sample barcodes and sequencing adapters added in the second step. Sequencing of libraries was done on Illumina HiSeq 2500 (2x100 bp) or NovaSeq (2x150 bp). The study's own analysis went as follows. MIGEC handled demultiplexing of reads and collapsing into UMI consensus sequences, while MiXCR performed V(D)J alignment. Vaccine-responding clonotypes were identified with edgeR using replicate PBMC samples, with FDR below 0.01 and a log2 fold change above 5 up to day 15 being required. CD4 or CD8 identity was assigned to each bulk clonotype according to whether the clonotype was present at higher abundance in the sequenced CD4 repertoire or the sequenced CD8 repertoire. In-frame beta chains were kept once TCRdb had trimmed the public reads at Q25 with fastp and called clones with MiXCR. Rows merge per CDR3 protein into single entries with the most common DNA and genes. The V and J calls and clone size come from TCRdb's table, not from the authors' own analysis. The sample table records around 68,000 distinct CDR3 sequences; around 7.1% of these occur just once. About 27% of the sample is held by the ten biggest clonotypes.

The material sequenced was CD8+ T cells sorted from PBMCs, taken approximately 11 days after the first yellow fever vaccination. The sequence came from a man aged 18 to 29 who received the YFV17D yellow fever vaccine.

The CDR3 region reads CASSLGPGQGTSYNSPLHF. Read as DNA, the sequence is TGTGCCAGCAGCTTGGGACCGGGACAGGGAACGTCCTATAATTCACCCCTCCACTTT. The V and J segments used are TRBV5-4 and TRBJ1-6; TRBD1 agrees with 9 junctional bases. After removal of 0 bases from V and 1 base from J, the junction retains 8 bases not matched to a gene. The CDR3 measures 19 amino acids from cysteine to phenylalanine. Only the CDR3 portion is preserved as DNA: 57 bases, with reading frame beginning at the first base. The CDR1 and CDR2 encoded by the germline V gene (reference sequence) are SGHNT and YYREEE.